This TCR beta chain is drawn from a study of blood T cell repertoires in COVID-19. TCRdb keeps only in-frame clones here, not all; method: immunoSEQ multiplex PCR. The repertoire consists of fewer than 150,000 clones, with roughly 84% occurring once and the leading ten covering approximately 12%. The CDR3 loop spans 15 amino acids. V gave up 0 bases and J gave up 2 bases; unmatched junction bases: 3. Germline V gives CDR1 SGHKS, CDR2 YYEKEE (reference sequence). The genes are TRBV5-5 and TRBJ2-7, with 9 bases identical to TRBD1. Sequenced input: peripheral blood. This TCR came from a woman aged 25 to 39 who had recovered from COVID-19. This CDR3 reads CASSLGRTGAYEQYF. In nucleotides, the CDR3 is TGTGCCAGCAGCTTGGGCCGGACAGGGGCCTACGAGCAGTACTTC. Together with reference TRBV5-5 and TRBJ2-7, the CDR3 gives the full variable domain: DAGVTQSPTHLIKTRGQQVTLRCSPISGHKSVSWYQQVLGQGPQFIFQYYEKEERGRGNFPDRFSARQFPNYSSELNVNALLLGDSALYLCASSLGRTGAYEQYFGPGTRLTVT.